The 24 T cell receptor beta chains below come from one sample, sequenced in a study of shared clonotypes between healthy human individuals. Assay used: immunoSEQ multiplex PCR; TCRdb lists only in-frame clones, some missing. In the table there are a few million clones, around 90% of which are singletons. The specimen sequenced was naive CD4+ T cells sorted from blood. The subset: CD45RA+ positively selected. The receptors derive from a man between 18 and 29 years old in good health.

The V and J genes are TRBV7-9 and TRBJ2-6; 7 nucleotides agree with TRBD1. This CDR3 comprises 19 residues. V gave up 6 bases and J gave up 3 bases; unmatched junction bases: 17. Germline V CDR1 and CDR2: SEHNR, FQNEAQ (reference sequence). In DNA, the CDR3 is TGTGCCAGCAGGCACCCGGACAGGTTCATGAGAGGTGGGGCCAACGTCCTGACTTTC. The encoded protein is CASRHPDRFMRGGANVLTF.

V usage is TRBV14 and J usage is TRBJ2-2; the match to TRBD1 covers 10 bases. V lost 1 base and J lost 9; bases outside the gene matches: 14. Germline CDR1 and CDR2: SGHDN and FVKESK. The CDR3 extends over 18 amino acids. This chain's CDR3 is CASSQAPSRTGGVRELFF. The CDR3 bases are TGTGCCAGCAGCCAAGCTCCCTCGAGGACAGGGGGAGTCCGGGAGCTGTTTTTT. The full variable domain, with the rest looked up from reference TRBV14 and TRBJ2-2, is EAGVTQFPSHSVIEKGQTVTLRCDPISGHDNLYWYRRVMGKEIKFLLHFVKESKQDESGMPNNRFLAERTGGTYSTLKVQPAELEDSGVYFCASSQAPSRTGGVRELFFGEGSRLTVL.

This rearrangement joins TRBV2 to TRBJ2-1; 9 bases match TRBD1. Germline CDR1 and CDR2: SNHLY and FYNNEI. Losses at the gene ends were 7 bases for V and 3 bases for J; bases not matched to a gene: 4. The CDR3 length is 14 residues. CDR3: CASKRTGVYNEQFF. CDR3 DNA sequence: TGTGCCAGCAAGCGGACAGGGGTCTACAATGAGCAGTTCTTC.

About this clone itself: The same CDR3 is also encoded by other DNA sequences in this sample. The chain couples TRBV5-1 to TRBJ2-1; possibly TRBD1 or TRBD2 for D (5 bases each). The V gene's germline CDR1 is SGHRS and CDR2 YFSETQ. CDR3 length equals 14 residues. V was pared by 2 bases and J by 2 bases, with 8 bases between. The CDR3 is CASSFGGTYNEQFF. Written as DNA, the CDR3 is TGCGCCAGCAGCTTTGGGGGAACCTACAATGAGCAGTTCTTC.

This chain links TRBV30 with TRBJ1-6; a weak D match, TRBD1 (6 bases). Trimming shortened V by 4 bases and J by 7 bases, and 20 bases separated the two germline ends. Germline-derived CDR1 and CDR2 are GTSNPN and SVGIG (reference sequence). This CDR3 spans 16 amino acids. Written as DNA, the CDR3 is TGTGCCTGGATCACCAAGGGGGGCTACGGGAATTCACCCCTCCACTTT. Translated: CAWITKGGYGNSPLHF.

CDR3 nucleotide sequence: TGTGCCAGCAGCCCACTACGGTCACAAGAGACCCAGTACTTC. It is translated as CASSPLRSQETQYF. The rearrangement joins TRBV2 to TRBJ2-5; no clear D gene. The V end was cut by 6 bases, the J end by 2 bases, with 13 bases between. Germline CDR1 reads SNHLY; CDR2 reads FYNNEI. The CDR3 spans 14 residues.

This chain uses TRBV28 with TRBJ2-5; TRBD1 agrees at 7 bases. This CDR3 is built from 16 residues. The V and J ends lost 1 base and 1 base, in that order; junction bases with no gene match: 6. CDR1 MDHEN and CDR2 SYDVKM come from the germline V gene. The CDR3 loop reads CASSLSTGWSQETQYF. In DNA form, the CDR3 reads TGTGCCAGCAGTTTATCGACAGGGTGGTCCCAAGAGACCCAGTACTTC.

DNA for the CDR3: TGTGCCAGCAACCCCGGAGGGTCTAACTATGGCTACACCTTC. Its translation: CASNPGGSNYGYTF. The rearrangement uses TRBV7-2 and TRBJ1-2; D ambiguous. Germline V lookup: CDR1 SGHTA, CDR2 FQGNSA. The CDR3 loop spans 14 amino acids. V lost 7 bases to trimming and J lost 0 bases, with 12 bases between them.

The rearrangement uses TRBV27 and TRBJ2-3; D gene unclear. V was clipped by 6 bases and J by 7 bases, with 8 bases between them. Germline loops: CDR1 MNHEY, CDR2 SMNVEV (reference sequence). The length of the CDR3 is 11 residues. CDR3 in amino acids: CASRKSNTQYF. In DNA, the CDR3 is TGTGCCAGCAGGAAGAGTAATACGCAGTATTTT.

This rearrangement joins TRBV7-2 to TRBJ2-4; D is uncertain. Germline CDR1 SGHTA, CDR2 FQGNSA. CDR3 size: 18 residues. V lost 1 base and J 1 base, leaving 17 bases between the germline ends. CDR3 loop: CASSLVGVQPGAKNIQYF. As DNA, the CDR3 is TGTGCCAGCAGCTTAGTTGGGGTCCAACCCGGGGCCAAAAACATTCAGTACTTC.

This clone was seen a single time. V gene TRBV27 combines with J gene TRBJ1-2, with D maybe TRBD1 (5 bases). The V and J ends lost 1 base and 7 bases respectively, with 13 bases between them. CDR1 and CDR2 from the germline V gene are MNHEY and SMNVEV (reference sequence). This CDR3 region has 14 residues. CDR3 region: CASSLWQGGSGYTF. The CDR3 nucleotides are TGTGCCAGCAGTTTATGGCAGGGAGGTTCTGGCTACACCTTC.

DNA for the CDR3: TGTGCCAGTAGTAGGACAGGAATAGGGGCCGGTGAAAAACTGTTTTTT. Translating gives CASSRTGIGAGEKLFF. The genes are TRBV19 and TRBJ1-4; 7 bases line up with TRBD1. Germline-derived CDR1 and CDR2 are LNHDA and SQIVND (reference sequence). The CDR3 is made up of 16 amino acids. Losses at the gene ends were 4 bases for V and 7 bases for J; bases not matched to a gene: 12.

V is TRBV30 and J is TRBJ1-6, with 9 bases that match TRBD1. CDR1 is GTSNPN and CDR2 is SVGIG in the germline V gene (reference sequence). V trimming: 5 bases; J trimming: 15 bases; junction bases outside the gene matches: 11. The CDR3 runs 13 residues. The CDR3 spells CAWDPGQGSHLHF. Here the CDR3 DNA reads TGTGCCTGGGACCCGGGACAGGGATCTCACCTCCACTTT.

This chain connects TRBV5-1 to TRBJ2-3, with D unresolved. This CDR3 spans 16 amino acids. The germline gives CDR1 SGHRS, CDR2 YFSETQ. Trimming took off 4 bases at V and 3 bases at J, with 18 bases between the two ends. The CDR3 DNA sequence: TGCGCCAGCAGCCCCAACGGACGAGTCCCAACAGATACGCAGTATTTT. Translated: CASSPNGRVPTDTQYF.

J is TRBJ1-3 and V is TRBV5-1; no definite D call. The V gene lost 0 bases and the J gene lost 3 bases, with 13 bases spanning the gap. The germline CDR1 and CDR2 sequences are SGHRS and YFSETQ. The CDR3 length is 16 residues. CDR3 sequence (DNA): TGCGCCAGCAGCTTGGAGGTAGGGCGGATTGGAAACACCATATATTTT. Protein sequence: CASSLEVGRIGNTIYF.

This chain uses TRBV4-1 with TRBJ1-1; D is unclear. CDR1 MGHRA and CDR2 YSYEKL come from the germline V gene. The V end lost 3 bases, the J end lost 3 bases, and 5 bases lay between the germline ends. The length of the CDR3 is 12 residues. In nucleotides, the CDR3 is TGCGCCAGCAGCCAGGTAGACACTGAAGCTTTCTTT. It is translated as CASSQVDTEAFF.

This clone was picked up one time. CDR3 DNA: TGTGCCAGCAGTCCCTCACTACGACAGGGGTATTTCCACGAGCAGTACTTC. Amino acids: CASSPSLRQGYFHEQYF. The V gene is TRBV27, the J gene TRBJ2-7; 8 bases are shared with TRBD1. Losses at the gene ends were 5 bases for V and 5 bases for J; bases not matched to a gene: 17. Germline V gene data show CDR1 as MNHEY and CDR2 as SMNVEV (reference sequence). CDR3 length: 17 amino acids.

This chain uses TRBV6-5 with TRBJ2-7; the D gene is possibly TRBD1 (6 bases). Trimming took off 6 bases at V and 3 bases at J, with 18 bases between the two ends. The CDR3 is made up of 15 amino acids. Germline lookup yields CDR1 MNHEY and CDR2 SVGAGI. Here the CDR3 DNA reads TGTGCCAGCAGCCGCGGACAGTTCGCTGGCTACGAGCAGTACTTC. It is translated as CASSRGQFAGYEQYF.

The chain recombines TRBV4-3 with TRBJ1-5; D not certain. CDR1 and CDR2 from the germline V gene are LGHNA and YSLEER. The V end was cut by 0 bases, the J end by 7 bases, with 10 bases between. The CDR3 sequence is 14 residues long. CDR3 bases: TGCGCCAGCAGCCAAGAGGTAGGGAACCAGCCCCAGCATTTT. Translated, it gives CASSQEVGNQPQHF.

This chain links TRBV11-3 with TRBJ2-7, with 10 nucleotides matching TRBD2. With 4 bases clipped from V and 2 bases from J, the junction kept 8 bases outside the gene matches. Germline assignment: CDR1 SGHNT and CDR2 YENEEA. This CDR3 contains 16 residues. The CDR3 nucleotides are TGTGCCAGCAGCTCATCCGAAGCGGGAGGGCCCTACGAGCAGTACTTC. This encodes CASSSSEAGGPYEQYF.

This sequence joins TRBV28 and TRBJ1-6; D not resolved. The germline gives CDR1 MDHEN, CDR2 SYDVKM. CDR3 size: 16 residues. V lost 5 bases to trimming and J lost 2 bases, with 13 bases between them. The CDR3 DNA is TGTGCCAGCAGTCGGGCAGTCAGTACCTATAATTCACCCCTCCACTTT. Protein product: CASSRAVSTYNSPLHF. The full variable domain, with the rest looked up from reference TRBV28 and TRBJ1-6, is DVKVTQSSRYLVKRTGEKVFLECVQDMDHENMFWYRQDPGLGLRLIYFSYDVKMKEKGDIPEGYSVSREKKERFSLILESASTNQTSMYLCASSRAVSTYNSPLHFGNGTRLTVT.

This chain uses TRBV6-1 with TRBJ2-2, with 9 bases aligning to TRBD1. V was clipped by 1 base and J by 4 bases; unmatched bases: 10. CDR1 MNHNS and CDR2 SASEGT come from the germline V gene. CDR3 length: 18 amino acids. CDR3 bases: TGTGCCAGCAGTGAAGTGTTCTCGGGACAGGGATCCACCGGGGAGCTGTTTTTT. Its protein is CASSEVFSGQGSTGELFF.

The rearrangement links TRBV19 to TRBJ1-1; D is uncertain. The CDR3 totals 14 residues. Germline V gene data show CDR1 as LNHDA and CDR2 as SQIVND (reference sequence). V lost 7 bases, J lost 1 base, and 13 bases lay in between. The CDR3 here is CASTFTSENTEAFF. The CDR3 DNA sequence: TGTGCCAGTACCTTCACCTCTGAGAACACTGAAGCTTTCTTT.

The CDR3 nucleotides are TGTGCCATCAGCTCCGGACGTCCCTCCTACGAGCAGTACTTC. Translated, it gives CAISSGRPSYEQYF. The chain has TRBV10-3 and TRBJ2-7; D is undetermined. The CDR3 sequence is 14 residues long. V lost 6 bases and J 0 bases, leaving 12 bases between the germline ends. Germline V CDR1 and CDR2: ENHRY, SYGVKD.